This T cell receptor beta chain was found in a study of Graves' ophthalmopathy and Graves' hyperthyroidism. Study at large: If no ophthalmopathy appeared within 18 months of follow-up, hyperthyroidism was termed stable. The study's findings and limits: Clonotypes were expanded in thyroid at above 0.001 frequency, and most also appeared in blood.

Using RNA transcripts, the TCR beta CDR3 regions were amplified. Second-round multiplex PCR came after first-round RT-PCR with HTBI primers. TCRdb processed the multiplex PCR reads anew with MiXCR; each CDR3 protein has one entry. The sample has over a million distinct CDR3 sequences; about 38% are singletons. On this clonotype itself: Its specificity is unknown.

Hyperthyroidism patients, aged 18 to 65, were newly diagnosed, under 2 months' duration. With 1 base clipped from V and 5 bases from J, the junction kept 6 bases outside the gene matches. This CDR3 contains 15 residues. Germline CDR1 is LGHNA and CDR2 is YSLEER. V usage is TRBV4-3 and J usage is TRBJ1-2; 8 bases map to TRBD1. This TCR was recovered from an adult man with Graves' hyperthyroidism. Sample: peripheral blood or thyroid tissue (not recorded which). The CDR3 here is CASSQVQGAGYGYTF. As DNA, the CDR3 is TGCGCCAGCAGCCAAGTCCAGGGGGCAGGTTATGGCTACACCTTC.